This T cell receptor beta chain originates from a study of memory CD4+ T cells and cytomegalovirus serostatus. The germline gives CDR1 SGDLS, CDR2 YYNGEE. J gave up 7 bases and V 2 bases, and 27 bases lay outside the gene matches. This CDR3 is 21 amino acids long. This clone has more than one count but fewer than ten. The sort gate was single viable CD3+CD4+CD8-CD45RO+ cells for memory CD4+ T cells. Donors' CMV status reflects serum IgG against pp150, pp28, p38, p52. Per the original methods: Out-of-frame sequences were removed, leaving 2,000,000 or so distinct TCRbeta sequences. TCRdb's copy holds only in-frame clones and misses some; the assay was immunoSEQ multiplex PCR. Clone size and the V and J calls come from that table; the DNA yielded D and trimming. The data contain about 82,000 clones, roughly 80% of them singletons.

V gene TRBV9 combines with J gene TRBJ1-2; 9 bases map to TRBD1. Input material: memory CD4+ T cells from blood. The origin of this receptor is an adult in good health and CMV-seronegative. This chain's CDR3 is CASSVSRVLGQGPLLLLGYTF. DNA of the CDR3: TGTGCCAGCAGCGTTAGCCGGGTTCTCGGACAGGGGCCGCTCCTACTACTTGGCTACACCTTC.